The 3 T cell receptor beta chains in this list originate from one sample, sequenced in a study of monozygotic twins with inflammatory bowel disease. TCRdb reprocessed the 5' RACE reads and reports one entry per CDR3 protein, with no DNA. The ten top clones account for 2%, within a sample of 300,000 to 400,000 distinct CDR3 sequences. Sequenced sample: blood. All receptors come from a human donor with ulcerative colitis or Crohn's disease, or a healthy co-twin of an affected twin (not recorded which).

CDR3 residues: CASSITRGNTIYF. J is TRBJ1-3 and V is TRBV6-5. This CDR3 is built from 13 residues. Germline values: CDR1 MNHEY, CDR2 SVGAGI.

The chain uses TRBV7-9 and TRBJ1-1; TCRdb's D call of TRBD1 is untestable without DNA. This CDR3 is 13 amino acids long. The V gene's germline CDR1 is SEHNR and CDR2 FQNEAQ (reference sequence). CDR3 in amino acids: CASSQDSNTEAFF.

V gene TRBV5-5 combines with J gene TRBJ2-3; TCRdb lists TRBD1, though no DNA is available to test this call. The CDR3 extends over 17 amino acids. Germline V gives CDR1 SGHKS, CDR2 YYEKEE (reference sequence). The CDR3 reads CASTQPMPGHLTDTQYF.